The clone carrying this T cell receptor beta chain was recorded at least ten times. Unique molecular identifiers tagged individual cDNA molecules. TCRdb reanalysed the 5' RACE reads using MiXCR and keeps one entry per CDR3 protein. The profile covers tens of thousands of distinct CDR3 sequences, with around 4.3% appearing a single time and under 6% taken by the ten largest. V lost 3 bases, J lost 0 bases, and 9 bases lay in between. Germline CDR1 LNHNV, CDR2 YYDKDF (reference sequence). This CDR3 has 14 residues. This sample was included in a study of early T cells in non-severe SARS-CoV-2 infection. Overall study context: Chains stayed unpaired after sequencing of bulk RNA from unsorted whole blood.

J is TRBJ2-7 and V is TRBV15; D call uncertain. Sample: whole blood. This receptor was obtained from an adult who was a healthcare worker with PCR-confirmed SARS-CoV-2 infection or an uninfected control (not recorded which). This CDR3 is CATSRDLSSYEQYF. The CDR3 nucleotides are TGTGCCACCAGCAGGGACCTGAGCTCCTACGAGCAGTACTTC.